These 16 T cell receptor beta chains came from one sample sequenced in a study of blood T cell repertoires in COVID-19 (dated by TCRdb to 2018 to 2020). Library creation used the immunoSEQ multiplex PCR assay. TCRdb took over this immuneACCESS table, retaining in-frame rearrangements with V and J assigned. Such tables are incomplete; in checked studies, under half of the missing clones stem from an unresolved V gene, and the remainder is unexplained. The sample contains approximately 190,000 clones, 82% of them found a single time. The ten largest clones represent about 5% of the sample. Sequencing used PBMCs or T cells enriched from blood (not recorded which). These receptors were taken from a woman aged 60-70 years with acute COVID-19.

The chain employs TRBV24-1 and TRBJ2-5, with 7 nucleotides matching TRBD2. The CDR3 totals 16 residues. Looked up from germline, CDR1 is KGHDR and CDR2 is SFDVKD. The junction had 8 bases not matched to a gene; V was cut back by 5 bases and J by 0 bases. The CDR3 DNA is TGTGCCACCAGTGTTCCCACTAGCGCCAACCAAGAGACCCAGTACTTC. This gives the protein CATSVPTSANQETQYF.

The V gene is TRBV24-1, the J gene TRBJ1-5; D is perhaps TRBD1 (5 bases). Germline loops: CDR1 KGHDR, CDR2 SFDVKD. CDR3 length: 17 amino acids. The V and J ends lost 4 bases and 2 bases respectively, with 17 bases between them. CDR3 residues: CATSDSPSDSGNQPQHF. For the CDR3, the DNA is TGTGCCACCAGTGACTCCCCCTCCGACAGCGGCAATCAGCCCCAGCATTTT.

The rearrangement uses TRBV27 and TRBJ1-4, with TRBD1 identical over 9 bases. The length of the CDR3 is 17 residues. Germline assignment: CDR1 MNHEY and CDR2 SMNVEV (reference sequence). Losses at the gene ends were 6 bases for V and 2 bases for J; bases not matched to a gene: 10. CDR3 sequence (DNA): TGTGCCAGCAGGCGCTTTGGGACAGGGAGGACTAATGAAAAACTGTTTTTT. This translates into CASRRFGTGRTNEKLFF.

The gene calls are TRBV11-2 and TRBJ1-4; weak D call: TRBD1 (6 bases). The V end lost 6 bases, the J end lost 0 bases, and 20 bases lay between the germline ends. Germline V gives CDR1 SGHAT, CDR2 FQNNGV. This CDR3 is 18 amino acids long. CDR3 coding DNA: TGTGCCAGCAGGGGTGGGAAGGGGGTACACCCAACTAATGAAAAACTGTTTTTT. Its translation is CASRGGKGVHPTNEKLFF.

A single count supports this clone. CDR3 DNA: TGTGCCTGGGCAGTCGGGACAGGGACCTCCTACGAGCAGTACTTC. Translated, it gives CAWAVGTGTSYEQYF. J is TRBJ2-7 and V is TRBV30; 9 bases match TRBD1. Germline assignment: CDR1 GTSNPN and CDR2 SVGIG (reference sequence). Trimming took 5 bases from V and 0 from J; bases not matched to a gene: 8. This CDR3 is 15 amino acids long. The full variable domain, with the rest looked up from reference TRBV30 and TRBJ2-7, is SQTIHQWPATLVQPVGSPLSLECTVEGTSNPNLYWYRQAAGRGLQLLFYSVGIGQISSEVPQNLSASRPQDRQFILSSKKLLLSDSGFYLCAWAVGTGTSYEQYFGPGTRLTVT.

As concerns this clone: Other DNA sequences in this sample translate to the same CDR3. The chain couples TRBV28 to TRBJ1-2; the match to TRBD1 covers 9 bases. The germline V gene has CDR1 MDHEN and CDR2 SYDVKM. J was trimmed by 4 bases and V by 3 bases; bases with no gene match: 3. The CDR3 is 14 amino acids. CDR3 coding DNA: TGTGCCAGCAGTTTGGGACAGGGCGGCTATGGCTACACCTTC. Its protein is CASSLGQGGYGYTF.

This chain uses TRBV6-4 with TRBJ1-3, with D uncertain. CDR1 and CDR2 from the germline V gene are MRHNA and SNTAGT. Trimming pared 2 bases from V and 0 bases from J, leaving 8 bases between. The CDR3 runs to 15 residues. The CDR3 nucleotides read TGTGCCAGCAGTGACCCGAACAGCTCTGGAAACACCATATATTTT. It is translated as CASSDPNSSGNTIYF.

This clone was detected only a few times. This chain uses TRBV21-1 with TRBJ1-5; the table's D call of TRBD1 was not tested on the DNA. TRBV21-1 corresponds to a pseudogene. This CDR3 contains 23 residues. The CDR3: CASSKGGFRRNRGFRNSNQPQHF. The CDR3 nucleotides read TGTGCCAGCAGCAAAGGGGGGTTTAGACGAAACAGGGGATTTCGTAATAGCAATCAGCCCCAGCATTTT.

The chain has TRBV28 and TRBJ1-4; D call uncertain. The CDR3 totals 14 residues. Germline CDR1 is MDHEN and CDR2 is SYDVKM. V gave up 6 bases and J gave up 8 bases, with 16 bases separating them. CDR3 DNA: TGTGCCAGCAGCCAAACAACCTCGAGGGAAAAACTGTTTTTT. Translated, it gives CASSQTTSREKLFF.

The gene calls are TRBV5-8 and TRBJ1-4; no firm D call. The germline gives CDR1 SGHTS, CDR2 YDEGEE. This CDR3 has 14 residues. The ends were cut back, 2 bases at V and 6 bases at J, with 11 bases in the middle. The CDR3 region has the DNA TGTGCCAGCAGCTTTCCGGGGAGGGATGAAAAACTGTTTTTT. Translating it yields CASSFPGRDEKLFF.

The chain joins TRBV7-2 to TRBJ1-4; D unresolved. The CDR3 covers 14 residues. CDR1 and CDR2 from the germline V gene are SGHTA and FQGNSA. V was cut by 10 bases and J by 5 bases, with 17 bases left in between. CDR3 nucleotide sequence: TGTGCCACCACAACCCAGAGAGGGAATGAAAAACTGTTTTTT. It is translated as CATTTQRGNEKLFF.

On this clone: A much larger clone differs from this one at a single base, so this may be a read error. This chain connects TRBV30 to TRBJ1-5; D remains unclear. Trimming took off 5 bases at V and 9 bases at J, with 14 bases between the two ends. The CDR3 consists of 12 residues. Per germline, CDR1 GTSNPN and CDR2 SVGIG (reference sequence). CDR3 DNA: TGTGCCTGGGGTGGGGTTGGAGGGCCCCAGCATTTT. Translated, it gives CAWGGVGGPQHF.

This clone was found many times. V is TRBV7-2 and J is TRBJ2-7; tentative D call: TRBD2 (7 bases). The CDR3 covers 15 residues. Trimming took 0 bases from V and 5 from J, leaving 14 bases between them. CDR1 SGHTA and CDR2 FQGNSA come from the germline V gene. The CDR3 loop is CASSLAGAGAHEQYF. CDR3 nucleotides: TGTGCCAGCAGCTTAGCGGGGGCGGGGGCCCACGAGCAGTACTTC. Combining the CDR3 with reference TRBV7-2 and TRBJ2-7 gives the whole variable domain GAGVSQSPSNKVTEKGKDVELRCDPISGHTALYWYRQSLGQGLEFLIYFQGNSAPDKSGLPSDRFSAERTGGSVSTLTIQRTQQEDSAVYLCASSLAGAGAHEQYFGPGTRLTVT.

This rearrangement joins TRBV4-2 to TRBJ2-2; 8 nucleotides align to TRBD1. Germline V gene lookup returns CDR1 LGHNA and CDR2 YNFKEQ. The CDR3 length is 15 residues. J was trimmed by 4 bases and V by 3 bases; bases with no gene match: 4. CDR3 sequence: CASSQTTGGTGELFF. CDR3 bases: TGTGCCAGCAGCCAGACTACAGGGGGCACCGGGGAGCTGTTTTTT.

The rearrangement links TRBV12-3 or TRBV12-4 to TRBJ1-6; no definite D call. The CDR3 consists of 13 residues. Trimming took 7 bases from V and 10 from J, leaving 14 bases between them. Here the CDR3 reads CASILDFLSPLHF. For the CDR3, the DNA is TGTGCCAGCATTCTGGACTTCCTATCACCCCTCCACTTT.

V is TRBV6-4 and J is TRBJ2-6; tentative D call: TRBD1 (5 bases). The CDR3 is made up of 15 amino acids. Germline CDR1 reads MRHNA; CDR2 reads SNTAGT. Trimming pared 2 bases from V and 0 bases from J, leaving 5 bases between. Written as DNA, the CDR3 is TGTGCCAGCAGTGACAGGGGCTCTGGGGCCAACGTCCTGACTTTC. Translated, it gives CASSDRGSGANVLTF.